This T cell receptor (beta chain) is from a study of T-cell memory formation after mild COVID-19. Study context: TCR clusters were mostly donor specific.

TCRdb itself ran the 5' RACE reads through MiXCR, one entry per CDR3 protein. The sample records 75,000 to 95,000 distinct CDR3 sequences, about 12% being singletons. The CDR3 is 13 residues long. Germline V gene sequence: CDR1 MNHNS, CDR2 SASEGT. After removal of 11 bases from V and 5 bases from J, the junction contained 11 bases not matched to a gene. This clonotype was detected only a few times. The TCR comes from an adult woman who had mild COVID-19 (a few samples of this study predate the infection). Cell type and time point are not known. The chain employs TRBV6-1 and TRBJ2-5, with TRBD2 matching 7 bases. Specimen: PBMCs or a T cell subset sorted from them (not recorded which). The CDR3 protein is CAGGERNRETQYF. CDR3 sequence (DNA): TGTGCCGGGGGGGAACGAAACAGGGAGACCCAGTACTTC.